The sequence of this T cell receptor beta chain was determined in a study of T cell clones after liver transplantation. Libraries were prepared by immunoSEQ multiplex PCR; TCRdb keeps only in-frame clonotypes and omits some of them. The sample holds roughly 97,000 clones, 82% seen once. There are 16 residues in the CDR3. Trimming removed 2 bases at V and 2 bases at J, with 14 bases between. The germline CDR1 and CDR2 sequences are SGHRS and YFSETQ. This specimen consisted of CD4+ T cells from blood, obtained before liver transplant. The J gene is TRBJ1-5, the V gene TRBV5-1, with a tentative D call TRBD1 (5 bases). The sequence derives from a human donor who received a liver transplant. The CDR3 nucleotides are TGCGCCAGCAGCTTAGACGGGGCGGTTGGCAATCAGCCCCAGCATTTT. It yields the protein CASSLDGAVGNQPQHF.